This T cell receptor beta chain was sequenced during a study of cytomegalovirus exposure and HLA in healthy donors. Study details: Of approximately 400 genotyped donors, about 80% clustered with self-reported Caucasian donors. Study-level results: The productive fraction for most TCR beta V segments was about 87% or about 30% in an earlier analysis. It was reported that TCR beta sequences correctly inferred the HLA-A and HLA-B alleles for most subjects. The likely explanation for a cluster of highly shared sequence variants was sequencing artifact.

A note on this clone: Its target is not known.

CDR1 and CDR2 from the germline V gene are SGHTA and FQGNSA. Trimming took off 4 bases at V and 4 bases at J, with 12 bases between the two ends. The CDR3 is made up of 14 amino acids. Both 60 Vbeta primers and 13 Jbeta primers went into the PCR. Method: immunoSEQ multiplex PCR; TCRdb's copy keeps in-frame clones and lacks some. The sample consists of 200,000 to 250,000 clones, about 72% of them appearing once. This chain connects TRBV7-2 to TRBJ2-3; possible D gene TRBD2, 5 bases. The sequenced material came from PBMCs. This TCR was sampled from a male donor in good health and CMV-seronegative. CDR3 DNA sequence: TGTGCCAGCAGCTCCTCCGGGCGGGCAGATACGCAGTATTTT. As protein: CASSSSGRADTQYF.